The subject of this entry is one T cell receptor (beta chain). Its antigen is not known. Germline CDR1 SEHNR, CDR2 FQNEAQ (reference sequence). The CDR3 is made up of 12 amino acids. The V end was cut by 4 bases, the J end by 3 bases, with 7 bases between. The sample comes from a study of T cell responses to AZD1222 COVID-19 vaccine. Whole-study results and caveats: Spike was spanned by vaccine-associated CD4 TCRs, with dominance at 160-218 and 743-854. Spike-specific TCR breadth and depth were elevated following two AZD1222 doses. Donors skewed white British and female; clonal diversity was possibly underestimated.

The assay was immunoSEQ multiplex PCR, and TCRdb's table has in-frame clones only and misses some. The sample has around 100,000 clones, about 92% seen once. The chain links TRBV7-9 to TRBJ2-7; D call uncertain. Sequencing used peripheral blood, obtained on day 0 of AZD1222 vaccination. This TCR came from an adult in good health. CDR3 loop: CASSSVGYEQYF. CDR3 nucleotide sequence: TGTGCCAGCAGCTCGGTGGGCTACGAGCAGTACTTC.